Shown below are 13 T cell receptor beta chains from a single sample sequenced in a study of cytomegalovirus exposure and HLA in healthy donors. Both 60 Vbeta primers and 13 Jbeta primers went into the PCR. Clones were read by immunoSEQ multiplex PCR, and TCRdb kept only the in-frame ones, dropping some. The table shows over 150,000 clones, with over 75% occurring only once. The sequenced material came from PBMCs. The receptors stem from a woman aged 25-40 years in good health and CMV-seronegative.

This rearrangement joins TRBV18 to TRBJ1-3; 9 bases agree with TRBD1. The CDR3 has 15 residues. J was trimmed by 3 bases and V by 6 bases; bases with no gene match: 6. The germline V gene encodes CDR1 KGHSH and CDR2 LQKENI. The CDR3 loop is CASSPWTGVGNTIYF. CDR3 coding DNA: TGTGCCAGCTCCCCCTGGACAGGGGTTGGAAACACCATATATTTT.

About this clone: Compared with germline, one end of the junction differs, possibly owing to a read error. The CDR3 is CSSSFQGMAPGSYEQYF. CDR3 sequence (DNA): TGTTCCAGCAGCTTCCAGGGGATGGCTCCCGGGTCCTACGAGCAGTACTTC. The chain is built from TRBV7-9 and TRBJ2-7; tentative D call: TRBD1 (6 bases). This CDR3 comprises 17 residues. Germline V gene sequence: CDR1 SEHNR, CDR2 FQNEAQ (reference sequence).

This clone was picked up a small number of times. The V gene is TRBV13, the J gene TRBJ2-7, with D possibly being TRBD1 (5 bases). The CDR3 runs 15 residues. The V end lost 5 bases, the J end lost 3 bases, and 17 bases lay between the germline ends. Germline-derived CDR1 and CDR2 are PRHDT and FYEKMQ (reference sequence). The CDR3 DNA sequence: TGTGCCAGCAGCCCCTCCACAGGTGTCGGCTACGAGCAGTACTTC. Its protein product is CASSPSTGVGYEQYF.

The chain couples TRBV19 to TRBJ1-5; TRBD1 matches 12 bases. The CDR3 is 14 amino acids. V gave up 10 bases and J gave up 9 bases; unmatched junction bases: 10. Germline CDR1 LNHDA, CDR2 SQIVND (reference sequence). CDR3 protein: CANPGQGARWPQHF. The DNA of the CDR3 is TGTGCCAACCCGGGACAGGGGGCCCGGTGGCCCCAGCATTTT.

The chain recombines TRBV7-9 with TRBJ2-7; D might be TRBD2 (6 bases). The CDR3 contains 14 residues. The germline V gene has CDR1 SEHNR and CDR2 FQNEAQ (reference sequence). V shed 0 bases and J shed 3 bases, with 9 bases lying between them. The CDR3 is CASSLAGTDYEQYF. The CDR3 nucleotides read TGTGCCAGCAGCTTAGCGGGGACTGACTACGAGCAGTACTTC.

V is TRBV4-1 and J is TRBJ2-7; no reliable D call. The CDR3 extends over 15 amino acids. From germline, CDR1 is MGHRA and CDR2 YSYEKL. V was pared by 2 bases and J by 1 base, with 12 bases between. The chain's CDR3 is CASSQRAASSYEQYF. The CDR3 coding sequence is TGCGCCAGCAGCCAAAGAGCTGCCTCTTCCTACGAGCAGTACTTC.

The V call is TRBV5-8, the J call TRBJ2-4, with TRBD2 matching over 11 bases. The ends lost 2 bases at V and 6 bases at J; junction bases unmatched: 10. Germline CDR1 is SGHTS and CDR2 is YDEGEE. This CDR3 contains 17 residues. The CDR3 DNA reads TGTGCCAGCAGCTTTTACGTGTCTAGCGGGGGGCGAAACATTCAGTACTTC. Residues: CASSFYVSSGGRNIQYF.

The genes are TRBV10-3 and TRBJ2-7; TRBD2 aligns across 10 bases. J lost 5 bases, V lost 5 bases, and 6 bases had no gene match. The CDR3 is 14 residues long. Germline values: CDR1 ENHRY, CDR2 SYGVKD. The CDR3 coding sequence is TGTGCCATCAGTTCTAGCGGGAGAGGAGACGAGCAGTACTTC. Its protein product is CAISSSGRGDEQYF.

The CDR3: CASSEISYSYEQYF. The CDR3, as DNA: TGTGCCAGCAGTGAGATCTCCTATAGCTACGAGCAGTACTTC. The chain is built from TRBV6-1 and TRBJ2-7; D is uncertain. The CDR3 sequence is 14 residues long. CDR1 and CDR2 from the germline V gene are MNHNS and SASEGT. Deletions cut 3 bases from V and 3 bases from J, with 12 bases between.

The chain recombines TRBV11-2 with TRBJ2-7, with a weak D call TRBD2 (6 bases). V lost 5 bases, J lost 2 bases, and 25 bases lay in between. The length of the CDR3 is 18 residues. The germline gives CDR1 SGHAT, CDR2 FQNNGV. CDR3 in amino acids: CASSASVSLGGSPYEQYF. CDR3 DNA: TGTGCCAGCAGCGCCTCGGTAAGCCTTGGAGGGAGTCCCTACGAGCAGTACTTC.

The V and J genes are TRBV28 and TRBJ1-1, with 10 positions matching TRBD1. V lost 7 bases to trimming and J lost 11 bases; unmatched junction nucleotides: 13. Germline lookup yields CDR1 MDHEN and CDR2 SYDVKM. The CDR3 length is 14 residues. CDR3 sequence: CASTLAGTGVEAFF. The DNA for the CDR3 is TGTGCCAGCACCCTAGCCGGGACAGGGGTTGAGGCTTTCTTT.

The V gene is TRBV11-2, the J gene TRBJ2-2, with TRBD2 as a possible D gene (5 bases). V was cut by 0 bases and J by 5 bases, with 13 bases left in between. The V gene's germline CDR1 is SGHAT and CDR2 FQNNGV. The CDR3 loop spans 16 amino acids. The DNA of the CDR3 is TGTGCCAGCAGCTTAGAATCCCGGGGTTGGACCGGGGAGCTGTTTTTT. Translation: CASSLESRGWTGELFF.

The CDR3 DNA reads as TGTGCCAGCAGCTCCCGTGGCGGGGGGGGCCGGGGAGTAGAGACCCAGTACTTC. Translated: CASSSRGGGGRGVETQYF. The chain links TRBV5-4 to TRBJ2-5, with 9 bases lining up with TRBD2. CDR1 is SGHNT and CDR2 is YYREEE in the germline V gene (reference sequence). The CDR3 is 18 amino acids. The V segment lost 3 bases and the J segment 4 bases; nucleotides outside the gene matches: 16.